Listed below are T cell receptor beta chains from one sample, sequenced in a study of blood T cell repertoires in COVID-19. Measured with immunoSEQ multiplex PCR; TCRdb has only the in-frame clones, and not every one. The sample consists of 40,000 to 60,000 clones, about 92% of them appearing once. The sequenced material came from peripheral blood. The receptors here all came from a man aged 55 to 70 with COVID-19, enrolled during active disease. Both conserved end residues are part of each CDR3. The D gene is left open where the match is weak. Clone size is stated in some rows and not others, as once, few, many or a class when expanded.

V: TRBV5-1; size: NA; D: TRBD1; J: TRBJ1-6; CDR3: CASSDGQGNSPLHF; DNA: TGCGCCAGCAGCGACGGACAGGGCAATTCACCCCTCCACTTT
V: TRBV27; size: NA; D: TRBD2; J: TRBJ2-1; CDR3: CASSPNTSDEQFF; DNA: TGTGCCAGCAGTCCCAATACTAGCGATGAGCAGTTCTTC
V: TRBV6-5; size: NA; D: NA; J: TRBJ2-3; CDR3: CASSSTDTQYF; DNA: TGTGCCAGCAGTTCTACAGATACGCAGTATTTT
V: TRBV6-5; size: NA; D: NA; J: TRBJ1-5; CDR3: CASKQGGDFNQPQHF; DNA: TGTGCCAGCAAACAGGGAGGGGATTTCAATCAGCCCCAGCATTTT
V: TRBV11-2; size: NA; D: NA; J: TRBJ1-5; CDR3: CASSLSPGSNQPQHF; DNA: TGTGCCAGCAGCTTATCCCCAGGGAGCAATCAGCCCCAGCATTTT
V: TRBV2; size: NA; D: NA; J: TRBJ1-5; CDR3: CASSERSGSNQPQHF; DNA: TGTGCCAGCAGTGAAAGATCGGGGAGCAATCAGCCCCAGCATTTT
V: TRBV11-3; size: NA; D: TRBD2; J: TRBJ2-2; CDR3: CASSWGAGVSTGELFF; DNA: TGTGCCAGCAGCTGGGGCGCGGGGGTGAGCACCGGGGAGCTGTTTTTT
V: TRBV7-3; size: NA; D: NA; J: TRBJ1-2; CDR3: CASSPGGAPNYGYTF; DNA: TGTGCCAGCAGCCCAGGAGGGGCGCCCAACTATGGCTACACCTTC
V: TRBV6-1; size: NA; D: NA; J: TRBJ2-2; CDR3: CASSESPAGFTGELFF; DNA: TGTGCCAGCAGTGAATCCCCGGCAGGGTTCACCGGGGAGCTGTTTTTT
V: TRBV21-1; size: NA; D: NA; J: TRBJ1-3; CDR3: CASSLETERNTIYF; DNA: TGTGCCAGCAGCCTGGAGACAGAGAGAAACACCATATATTTT
V: TRBV6-5; size: NA; D: TRBD1; J: TRBJ1-4; CDR3: CASSADRATNEKLFF; DNA: TGTGCCAGCAGCGCCGACAGGGCAACTAATGAAAAACTGTTTTTT
V: TRBV11-2; size: NA; D: TRBD1; J: TRBJ1-4; CDR3: CASSLDRVNEKLFF; DNA: TGTGCCAGCAGCTTGGACAGGGTTAATGAAAAACTGTTTTTT
V: TRBV7-2; size: NA; D: NA; J: TRBJ2-5; CDR3: CASSPVDSRIFGETQYF; DNA: TGTGCCAGCAGCCCAGTGGACAGTAGGATATTCGGAGAGACCCAGTACTTC
V: TRBV3-1/TRBV3-2; size: once; D: NA; J: TRBJ1-2; CDR3: CASSHRAEGLRTNYGYTF; DNA: TGTGCCAGCAGCCACCGGGCGGAGGGGCTGAGGACTAACTATGGCTACACCTTC
V: TRBV28; size: once; D: TRBD1; J: TRBJ2-7; CDR3: CASSLSRTGGGSEQYF; DNA: TGTGCCAGCAGTTTATCCCGGACAGGGGGGGGTTCGGAGCAGTACTTC
V: TRBV5-4; size: once; D: TRBD1; J: TRBJ1-2; CDR3: CASSFQGVGYGYTF; DNA: TGTGCCAGCAGCTTCCAGGGGGTCGGCTATGGCTACACCTTC
V: TRBV27; size: NA; D: NA; J: TRBJ1-2; CDR3: CASSFSGGGGYTF; DNA: TGTGCCAGCAGTTTTTCGGGGGGCGGAGGCTACACCTTC
V: TRBV3-1/TRBV3-2; size: NA; D: TRBD1; J: TRBJ2-7; CDR3: CASSQDLTPGQGYGEEYF; DNA: TGTGCCAGCAGCCAAGATTTAACTCCGGGACAGGGATATGGGGAAGAGTACTTC
V: TRBV12-2; size: once; D: NA; J: TRBJ1-5; CDR3: CASRSVQDRGLQPQHF; DNA: TGTGCAAGTCGCTCAGTTCAGGACAGGGGCCTACAGCCCCAGCATTTT
V: TRBV6-2/TRBV6-3; size: NA; D: TRBD2; J: TRBJ2-7; CDR3: CASSYASGSSYEQYF; DNA: TGTGCCAGCAGTTACGCTAGCGGGAGTAGCTACGAGCAGTACTTC
V: TRBV5-1; size: NA; D: TRBD2; J: TRBJ2-2; CDR3: CASSLSSGAGELFF; DNA: TGCGCCAGCAGCTTGAGTAGCGGGGCCGGGGAGCTGTTTTTT
V: TRBV5-1; size: NA; D: TRBD1; J: TRBJ1-5; CDR3: CASSLAPGQEKPQHF; DNA: TGCGCCAGCAGCTTGGCCCCGGGACAGGAAAAGCCCCAGCATTTT
V: TRBV5-1; size: NA; D: TRBD1; J: TRBJ1-3; CDR3: CASSSAGGSGNTIYF; DNA: TGCGCCAGCAGCTCGGCAGGGGGCTCTGGAAACACCATATATTTT
V: TRBV11-3; size: NA; D: NA; J: TRBJ1-6; CDR3: CASSLSRDSPLHF; DNA: TGTGCCAGCAGCTTGAGTCGGGATTCACCCCTCCACTTT
V: TRBV5-1; size: NA; D: TRBD1; J: TRBJ2-1; CDR3: CASIRGTGGNDEQFF; DNA: TGCGCCAGCATCCGAGGGACAGGGGGGAACGATGAGCAGTTCTTC
V: TRBV25-1; size: NA; D: NA; J: TRBJ2-1; CDR3: CASSQGPWKEQFF; DNA: TGTGCCAGCAGCCAGGGTCCCTGGAAAGAGCAGTTCTTC
V: TRBV11-2; size: NA; D: TRBD1; J: TRBJ2-1; CDR3: CASSPDRASEQFF; DNA: TGTGCCAGCAGCCCAGACAGGGCTAGTGAGCAGTTCTTC
V: TRBV11-2; size: NA; D: NA; J: TRBJ2-7; CDR3: CASSLGSNEQYF; DNA: TGTGCCAGCAGCTTAGGTTCTAACGAGCAGTACTTC
V: TRBV30; size: NA; D: TRBD2; J: TRBJ2-1; CDR3: CAWRAGGPMDEQFF; DNA: TGTGCCTGGAGGGCGGGGGGGCCTATGGATGAGCAGTTCTTC
V: TRBV1; size: NA; D: NA; J: TRBJ1-2; CDR3: CTSIPNRGYGYTF; DNA: TGCACCAGCATTCCTAATAGGGGCTATGGCTACACCTTC
V: TRBV2; size: NA; D: NA; J: TRBJ2-7; CDR3: CASSVGTLYEQYF; DNA: TGTGCCAGCAGTGTGGGCACGCTCTACGAGCAGTACTTC
V: TRBV24-1; size: NA; D: NA; J: TRBJ2-2; CDR3: CATSDSLATGELFF; DNA: TGTGCCACCAGTGATTCCCTAGCGACCGGGGAGCTGTTTTTT
V: TRBV19; size: NA; D: NA; J: TRBJ1-5; CDR3: CASSRRQPYSNQPQHF; DNA: TGTGCCAGTAGTAGAAGACAACCTTATAGCAATCAGCCCCAGCATTTT
V: TRBV30; size: NA; D: NA; J: TRBJ1-5; CDR3: CAWSGQTGSNQPQHF; DNA: TGTGCCTGGAGTGGCCAAACAGGGAGCAATCAGCCCCAGCATTTT
V: TRBV27; size: NA; D: TRBD2; J: TRBJ2-3; CDR3: CASSSPGLAGGTDTQYF; DNA: TGTGCCAGCAGTTCCCCGGGACTAGCGGGGGGCACAGATACGCAGTATTTT
V: TRBV5-1; size: NA; D: NA; J: TRBJ1-5; CDR3: CASSLAPQSGKPQHF; DNA: TGCGCCAGCAGCTTGGCCCCCCAATCGGGAAAGCCCCAGCATTTT
V: TRBV12-3/TRBV12-4; size: NA; D: NA; J: TRBJ2-5; CDR3: CASGRGAVETQYF; DNA: TGTGCCAGCGGACGGGGGGCTGTAGAGACCCAGTACTTC
V: TRBV19; size: NA; D: NA; J: TRBJ1-5; CDR3: CASSWSRISNQPQHF; DNA: TGTGCCAGTAGTTGGAGTCGTATTAGCAATCAGCCCCAGCATTTT
V: TRBV27; size: once; D: TRBD1; J: TRBJ2-7; CDR3: CASSTRQGASYEQYF; DNA: TGTGCCAGCAGTACCCGACAGGGGGCCTCCTACGAGCAGTACTTC
V: TRBV12-3/TRBV12-4; size: NA; D: NA; J: TRBJ2-1; CDR3: CASSQNYNNEQFF; DNA: TGTGCCAGCAGTCAAAACTACAACAATGAGCAGTTCTTC
V: TRBV4-2; size: NA; D: NA; J: TRBJ2-3; CDR3: CASSQTGTGTTDTQYF; DNA: TGTGCCAGCAGTCAAACCGGGACTGGAACCACAGATACGCAGTATTTT
V: TRBV11-2; size: few; D: NA; J: TRBJ2-7; CDR3: CASSWGVDYEQYF; DNA: TGTGCCAGCAGCTGGGGAGTTGACTACGAGCAGTACTTC
V: TRBV19; size: NA; D: NA; J: TRBJ2-1; CDR3: CASSIGLAPNEQFF; DNA: TGTGCCAGTAGTATTGGCCTAGCCCCCAATGAGCAGTTCTTC
V: TRBV28; size: NA; D: NA; J: TRBJ2-6; CDR3: CASSLSWAGANVLTF; DNA: TGTGCCAGCAGTTTATCATGGGCCGGGGCCAACGTCCTGACTTTC
V: TRBV30; size: few; D: NA; J: TRBJ1-1; CDR3: CACRRRDRAMNTEAFF; DNA: TGTGCCTGCCGGAGAAGAGACAGAGCTATGAACACTGAAGCTTTCTTT